This TCR beta chain was found in a study of T-cell reconstitution after alpha-beta-depleted transplantation in children. A TCRbeta library incorporating unique molecular identifiers was prepared. TCRdb reanalysed the PCR reads using MiXCR and keeps one entry per CDR3 protein. Here the sample spans 110,000 or so distinct CDR3 sequences, approximately 6.4% being singletons. This clonotype was seen at least ten times. Its matching antigen is unknown. Points from the study as a whole: Counts and diversity of T cells one year after transplant came mostly from newly produced T cells. From surviving recipient T cells and thymic progenitors came the high day-60 TCRbeta diversity observed in some patients. It was reported that alpha-beta T cells came from several hundred expanded graft clones (about two months after transplant).

Germline V gene lookup returns CDR1 SQVTM and CDR2 ANQGSEA. V was clipped by 6 bases and J by 6 bases, with 12 bases between them. This CDR3 is built from 12 residues. The sequence came from a male patient aged 2 to 9 who had a stem cell transplant for acute lymphoblastic leukemia, so the T cells may come from the graft donor. V is TRBV29-1 and J is TRBJ2-4; D call uncertain. The sample in question was PBMCs, mostly from graft donor cells, obtained 360 days after TCRalphabeta/CD19-depleted stem cell transplant. The chain's CDR3 is CSVWGMGNIQYF. CDR3 DNA sequence: TGCAGCGTCTGGGGTATGGGAAACATTCAGTACTTC. The full variable domain, its missing parts supplied by reference TRBV29-1 and TRBJ2-4, is SAVISQKPSRDICQRGTSLTIQCQVDSQVTMMFWYRQQPGQSLTLIATANQGSEATYESGFVIDKFPISRPNLTFSTLTVSNMSPEDSSIYLCSVWGMGNIQYFGAGTRLSVL.